This T cell receptor (beta chain) was captured in a study of vaccination effects on CD4 cells after COVID-19. Study at large: Samples collected post-vaccine were obtained a median of 72 days after the second dose.

Sequencing was preceded by expansion of antigen-specific CD4+ T cells with viral peptide pools in the ViraFEST assay. Once cultured for approximately 10 days, the cells underwent separation to obtain CD4+ T cells. Either the BNT162b2 or mRNA-1273 vaccine was given to participants in two doses. About 2 million PBMC were placed in each well, which was supplemented with approximately 9.9 IU/ml IL-2 and roughly 10 ug/ml peptides. On this clone itself: Its antigen is as yet unknown.

Study observations and caveats: There were few convalescent patients in the study and no early post-infection timepoints. Marked clonal contraction was seen in infection- and vaccine-induced clones late after vaccination.

Assay: immunoSEQ multiplex PCR; the TCRdb copy retains only in-frame clones and omits some. The repertoire holds around 67,000 clones, with approximately 82% as singletons. Per the germline V gene, CDR1 is SGHKS and CDR2 is YYEKEE (reference sequence). The CDR3 extends over 15 amino acids. V was shortened by 6 bases and J by 1 base, with 13 bases between the two germline ends. J is TRBJ2-2 and V is TRBV5-5; unclear D gene. The clonotype was recovered from a human donor who received a COVID-19 vaccine. Sequenced material: CD4+ T cells from PBMCs cultured with HCoV-229E spike peptides, taken after COVID-19 vaccination. CDR3: CASTAGSGNTGELFF. CDR3 bases: TGTGCCAGCACCGCAGGATCTGGGAACACCGGGGAGCTGTTTTTT.